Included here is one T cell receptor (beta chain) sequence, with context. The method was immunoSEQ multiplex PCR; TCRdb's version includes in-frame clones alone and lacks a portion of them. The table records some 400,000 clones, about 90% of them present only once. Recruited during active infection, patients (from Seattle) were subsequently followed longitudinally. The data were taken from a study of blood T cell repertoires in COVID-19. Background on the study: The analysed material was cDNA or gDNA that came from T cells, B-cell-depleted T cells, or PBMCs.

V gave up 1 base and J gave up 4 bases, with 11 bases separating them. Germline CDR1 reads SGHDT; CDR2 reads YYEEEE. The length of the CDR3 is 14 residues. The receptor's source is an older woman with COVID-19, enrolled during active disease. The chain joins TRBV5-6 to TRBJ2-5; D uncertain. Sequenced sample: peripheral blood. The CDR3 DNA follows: TGTGCCAGCAGCTTGTTTGTGAGTGGAGAGACCCAGTACTTC. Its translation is CASSLFVSGETQYF.